This TCR beta chain is from a study of identical twins. In the case of this clonotype: The antigen is unknown.

Germline CDR1 reads LGHNA; CDR2 reads YSLEER. Trimming cost V 1 base and J 8 bases; bases outside gene matches: 13. The CDR3 totals 19 residues. TCRdb analysed the 5' RACE reads with MiXCR anew, one entry per CDR3 protein. Of fewer than 900,000 distinct CDR3 sequences listed, 21% are singletons. General study points: Researchers reported weaker excess twin sharing in beta out-of-frame sequences. In zero-insertion analyses, partial confounding could arise from invariant MAIT and iNKT cells.

The same data also went into a second study, on T cells expressing NK-cell markers. This second study notes: Repertoire data for TCR beta were derived from sorted T cells (CD3+CD56+NKG2C+, CD3+CD56+NKG2C- and CD3+CD56-NKG2C+). The CD3+CD56-NKG2C+ fraction was also led by these clonotypes in a handful of donors.

The source material was PBMCs. The chain couples TRBV4-3 to TRBJ2-1; 14 nucleotides match TRBD2. This receptor was identified in a young woman in good health. This CDR3 reads CASSQGGLAGDRFLDEQFF. CDR3 sequence (DNA): TGCGCCAGCAGCCAAGGGGGACTAGCGGGAGACAGATTCTTGGATGAGCAGTTCTTC.